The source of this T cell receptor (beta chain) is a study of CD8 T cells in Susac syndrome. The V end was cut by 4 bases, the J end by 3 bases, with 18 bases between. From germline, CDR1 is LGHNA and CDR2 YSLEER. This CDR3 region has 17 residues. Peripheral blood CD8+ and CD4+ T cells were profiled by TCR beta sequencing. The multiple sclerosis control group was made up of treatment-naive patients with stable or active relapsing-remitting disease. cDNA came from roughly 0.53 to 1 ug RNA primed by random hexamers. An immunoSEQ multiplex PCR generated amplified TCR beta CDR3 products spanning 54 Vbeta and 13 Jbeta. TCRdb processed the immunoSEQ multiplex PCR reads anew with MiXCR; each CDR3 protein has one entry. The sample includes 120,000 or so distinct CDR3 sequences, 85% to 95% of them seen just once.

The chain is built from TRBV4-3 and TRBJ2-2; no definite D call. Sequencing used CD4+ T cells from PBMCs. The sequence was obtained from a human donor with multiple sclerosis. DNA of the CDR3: TGCGCCAGCAGCCTCGGAAGGACGGCAGGATACACCGGGGAGCTGTTTTTT. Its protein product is CASSLGRTAGYTGELFF.